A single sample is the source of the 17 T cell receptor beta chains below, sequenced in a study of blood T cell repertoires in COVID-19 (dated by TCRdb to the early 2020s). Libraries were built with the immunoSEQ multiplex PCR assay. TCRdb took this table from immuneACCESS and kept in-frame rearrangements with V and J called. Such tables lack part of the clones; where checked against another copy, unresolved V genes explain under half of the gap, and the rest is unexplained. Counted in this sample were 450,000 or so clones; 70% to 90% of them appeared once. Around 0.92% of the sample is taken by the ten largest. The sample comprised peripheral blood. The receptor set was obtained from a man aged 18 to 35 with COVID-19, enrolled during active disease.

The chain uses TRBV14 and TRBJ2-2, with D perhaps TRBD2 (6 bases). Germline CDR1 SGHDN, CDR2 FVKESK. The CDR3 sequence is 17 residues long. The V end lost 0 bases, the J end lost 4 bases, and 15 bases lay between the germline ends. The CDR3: CASSQDNGGAATGELFF. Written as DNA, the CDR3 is TGTGCCAGCAGCCAAGATAATGGAGGGGCCGCCACCGGGGAGCTGTTTTTT.

CDR3 nucleotides: TGTGCCAGCAGCTTAAGGGACAGGCGATACACTGAAGCTTTCTTT. Translating it yields CASSLRDRRYTEAFF. V and J are TRBV5-4 and TRBJ1-1, with 8 bases aligning to TRBD1. CDR1 SGHNT and CDR2 YYREEE come from the germline V gene (reference sequence). This CDR3 spans 15 amino acids. Germline trimming cut 2 bases from V and 3 bases from J; bases unmatched to any gene: 6.

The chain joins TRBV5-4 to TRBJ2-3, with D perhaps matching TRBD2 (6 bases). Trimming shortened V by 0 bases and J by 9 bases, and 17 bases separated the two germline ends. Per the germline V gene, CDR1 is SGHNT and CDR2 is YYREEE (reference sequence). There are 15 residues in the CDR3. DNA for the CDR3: TGTGCCAGCAGCTTGGTTCCTTCCCCTCGGGAGACGCAGTATTTT. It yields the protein CASSLVPSPRETQYF.

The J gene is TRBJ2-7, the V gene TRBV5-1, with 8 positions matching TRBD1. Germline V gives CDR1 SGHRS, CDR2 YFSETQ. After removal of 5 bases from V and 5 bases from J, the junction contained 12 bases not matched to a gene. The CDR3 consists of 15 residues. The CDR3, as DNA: TGCGCCAGCAGTTACACACGGACAGGGTTCGACGAGCAGTACTTC. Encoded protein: CASSYTRTGFDEQYF.

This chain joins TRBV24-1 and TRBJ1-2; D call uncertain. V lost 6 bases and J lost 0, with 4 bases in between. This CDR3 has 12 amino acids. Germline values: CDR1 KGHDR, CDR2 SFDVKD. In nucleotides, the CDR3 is TGTGCCACCAGTCCAGCTAACTATGGCTACACCTTC. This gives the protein CATSPANYGYTF.

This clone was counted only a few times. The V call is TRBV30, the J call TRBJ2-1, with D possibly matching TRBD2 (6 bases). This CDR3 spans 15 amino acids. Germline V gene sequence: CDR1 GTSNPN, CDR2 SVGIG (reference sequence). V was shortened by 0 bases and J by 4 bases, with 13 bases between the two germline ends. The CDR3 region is CAWSVGTLDYNEQFF. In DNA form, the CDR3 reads TGTGCCTGGAGTGTAGGGACTTTAGATTACAATGAGCAGTTCTTC.

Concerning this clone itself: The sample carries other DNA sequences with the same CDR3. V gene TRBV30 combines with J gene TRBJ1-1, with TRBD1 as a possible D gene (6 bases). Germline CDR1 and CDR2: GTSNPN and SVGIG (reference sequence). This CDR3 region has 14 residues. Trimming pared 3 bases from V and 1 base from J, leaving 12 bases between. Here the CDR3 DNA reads TGTGCCTGGAGCCCGGGACACAGGAACACTGAAGCTTTCTTT. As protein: CAWSPGHRNTEAFF. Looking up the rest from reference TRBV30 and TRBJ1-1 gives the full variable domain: SQTIHQWPATLVQPVGSPLSLECTVEGTSNPNLYWYRQAAGRGLQLLFYSVGIGQISSEVPQNLSASRPQDRQFILSSKKLLLSDSGFYLCAWSPGHRNTEAFFGQGTRLTVV.

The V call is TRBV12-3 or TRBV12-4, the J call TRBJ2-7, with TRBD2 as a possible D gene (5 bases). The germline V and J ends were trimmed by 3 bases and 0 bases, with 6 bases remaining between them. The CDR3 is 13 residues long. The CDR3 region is CASSFAGSYEQYF. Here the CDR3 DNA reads TGTGCCAGCAGTTTTGCGGGCTCCTACGAGCAGTACTTC.

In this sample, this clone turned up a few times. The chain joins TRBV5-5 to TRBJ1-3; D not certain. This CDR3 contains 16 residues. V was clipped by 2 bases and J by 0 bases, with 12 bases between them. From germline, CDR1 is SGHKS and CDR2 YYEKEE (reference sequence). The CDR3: CASSLPDRHSGNTIYF. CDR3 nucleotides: TGTGCCAGCAGCTTACCAGACCGACACTCTGGAAACACCATATATTTT.

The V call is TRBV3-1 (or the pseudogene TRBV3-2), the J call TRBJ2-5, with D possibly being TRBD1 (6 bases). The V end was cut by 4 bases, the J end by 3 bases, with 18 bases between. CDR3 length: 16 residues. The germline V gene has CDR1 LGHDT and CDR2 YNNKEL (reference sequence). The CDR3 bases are TGTGCCAGCAGCCTCGTCTCTGGGGGCCAGAAAGAGACCCAGTACTTC. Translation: CASSLVSGGQKETQYF.

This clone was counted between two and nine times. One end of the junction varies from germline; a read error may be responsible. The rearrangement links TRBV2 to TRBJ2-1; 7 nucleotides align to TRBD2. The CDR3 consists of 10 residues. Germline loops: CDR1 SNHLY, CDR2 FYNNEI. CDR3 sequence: CASSRDYSLF. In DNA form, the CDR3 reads TGTGCCAGCAGCCGGGACTACTCTCTCTTC.

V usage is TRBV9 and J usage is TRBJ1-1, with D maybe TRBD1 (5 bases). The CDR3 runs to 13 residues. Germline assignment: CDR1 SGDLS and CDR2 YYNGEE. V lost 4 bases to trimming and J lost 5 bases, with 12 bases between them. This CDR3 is CASSIGGRTEAFF. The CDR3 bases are TGTGCCAGCAGCATCGGGGGTAGGACTGAAGCTTTCTTT. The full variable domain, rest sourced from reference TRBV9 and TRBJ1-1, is DSGVTQTPKHLITATGQRVTLRCSPRSGDLSVYWYQQSLDQGLQFLIQYYNGEERAKGNILERFSAQQFPDLHSELNLSSLELGDSALYFCASSIGGRTEAFFGQGTRLTVV.

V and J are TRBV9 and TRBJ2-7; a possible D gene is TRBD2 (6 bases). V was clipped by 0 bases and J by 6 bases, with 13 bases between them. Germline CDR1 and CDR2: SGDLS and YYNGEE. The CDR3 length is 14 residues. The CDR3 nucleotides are TGTGCCAGCAGCGTAGTTCCGGGGGTGGGCGAGCAGTACTTC. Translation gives CASSVVPGVGEQYF.

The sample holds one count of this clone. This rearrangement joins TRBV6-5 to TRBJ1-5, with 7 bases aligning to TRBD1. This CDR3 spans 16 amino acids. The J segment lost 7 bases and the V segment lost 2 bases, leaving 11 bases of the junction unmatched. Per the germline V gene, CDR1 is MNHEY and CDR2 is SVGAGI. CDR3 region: CASSYDREANCQPQHF. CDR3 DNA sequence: TGTGCCAGCAGTTACGACAGGGAGGCCAACTGCCAGCCCCAGCATTTT.

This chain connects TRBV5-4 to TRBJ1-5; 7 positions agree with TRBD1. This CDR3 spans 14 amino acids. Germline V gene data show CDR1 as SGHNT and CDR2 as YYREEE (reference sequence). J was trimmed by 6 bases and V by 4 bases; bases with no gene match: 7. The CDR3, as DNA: TGTGCCAGCAGCCGTGACAGGGACGGTCAGCCCCAGCATTTT. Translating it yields CASSRDRDGQPQHF. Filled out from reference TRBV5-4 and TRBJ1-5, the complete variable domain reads ETGVTQSPTHLIKTRGQQVTLRCSSQSGHNTVSWYQQALGQGPQFIFQYYREEENGRGNFPPRFSGLQFPNYSSELNVNALELDDSALYLCASSRDRDGQPQHFGDGTRLSIL.

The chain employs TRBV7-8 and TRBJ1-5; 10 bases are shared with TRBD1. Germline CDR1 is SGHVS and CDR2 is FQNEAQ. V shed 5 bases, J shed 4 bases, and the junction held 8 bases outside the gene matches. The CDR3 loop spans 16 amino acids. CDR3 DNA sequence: TGTGCCAGCAGCCCACCCGGGACAGGGGATAATCAGCCCCAGCATTTT. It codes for CASSPPGTGDNQPQHF.

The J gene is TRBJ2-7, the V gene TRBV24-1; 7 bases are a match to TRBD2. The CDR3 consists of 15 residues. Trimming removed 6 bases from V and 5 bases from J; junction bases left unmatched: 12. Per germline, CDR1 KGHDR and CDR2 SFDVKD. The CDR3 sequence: CATSSGTGGRNEQYF. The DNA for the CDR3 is TGTGCCACCAGTTCCGGGACGGGGGGAAGGAACGAGCAGTACTTC.